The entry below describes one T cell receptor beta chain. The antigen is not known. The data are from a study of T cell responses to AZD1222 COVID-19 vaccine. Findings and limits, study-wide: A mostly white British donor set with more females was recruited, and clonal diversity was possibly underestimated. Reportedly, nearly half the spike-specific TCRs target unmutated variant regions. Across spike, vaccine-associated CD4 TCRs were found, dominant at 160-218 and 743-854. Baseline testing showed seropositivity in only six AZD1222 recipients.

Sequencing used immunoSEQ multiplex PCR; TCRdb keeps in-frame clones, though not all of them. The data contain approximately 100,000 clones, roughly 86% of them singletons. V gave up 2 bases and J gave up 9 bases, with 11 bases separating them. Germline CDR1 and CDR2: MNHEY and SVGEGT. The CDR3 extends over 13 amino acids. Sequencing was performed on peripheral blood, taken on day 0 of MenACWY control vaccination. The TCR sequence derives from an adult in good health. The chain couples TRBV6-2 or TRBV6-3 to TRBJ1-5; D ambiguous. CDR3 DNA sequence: TGTGCCAGCAGTTACGGGGTCCCTTGGCCCCAGCATTTT. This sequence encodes CASSYGVPWPQHF.